This passage covers 22 T cell receptor beta chains from one sample sequenced in a study of T cell responses to AZD1222 COVID-19 vaccine. TCRdb keeps only in-frame clones here, not all; method: immunoSEQ multiplex PCR. Here the sample spans 110,000 to 150,000 clones, approximately 92% being singletons. The specimen was peripheral blood, collected on day 0 of AZD1222 vaccination. The receptor source for this set is an adult in good health.

The chain carries TRBV27 and TRBJ2-4; tentatively, D is TRBD1 (5 bases). Germline CDR1 MNHEY, CDR2 SMNVEV (reference sequence). The ends were cut back, 6 bases at V and 0 bases at J, with 18 bases in the middle. The CDR3 is 17 residues long. Written as DNA, the CDR3 is TGTGCCAGCAGCCCCACAGATTTGGGGCTAGCCAAAAACATTCAGTACTTC. Translating it yields CASSPTDLGLAKNIQYF.

The chain uses TRBV28 and TRBJ1-5; D uncertain. The CDR3 covers 16 residues. Trimming took 2 bases from V and 0 from J, leaving 11 bases between them. Germline CDR1 reads MDHEN; CDR2 reads SYDVKM. CDR3 coding DNA: TGTGCCAGCAGTTTACGGGTCAGACTTAGCAATCAGCCCCAGCATTTT. Its translation is CASSLRVRLSNQPQHF.

This chain links TRBV5-6 with TRBJ2-7; D may be TRBD1 (5 bases). V shed 2 bases and J shed 6 bases, with 9 bases lying between them. Per germline, CDR1 SGHDT and CDR2 YYEEEE. This CDR3 spans 12 amino acids. CDR3 in amino acids: CASSLGTGEQYF. Written as DNA, the CDR3 is TGTGCCAGCAGCTTAGGTACAGGCGAGCAGTACTTC.

This clone was found once. The rearrangement joins TRBV5-5 to TRBJ2-7; D remains unclear. The germline V gene encodes CDR1 SGHKS and CDR2 YYEKEE (reference sequence). CDR3 length: 14 amino acids. Trimming took off 4 bases at V and 5 bases at J, with 16 bases between the two ends. CDR3 nucleotides: TGTGCCAGCAGCCTGGTCCCGCTTCGAGACGAGCAGTACTTC. Protein product: CASSLVPLRDEQYF.

J is TRBJ1-5 and V is TRBV5-6; D remains unclear. Germline V gives CDR1 SGHDT, CDR2 YYEEEE. The length of the CDR3 is 12 residues. Trimming shortened V by 2 bases and J by 4 bases, and 4 bases separated the two germline ends. DNA of the CDR3: TGTGCCAGCAGCTTTGGGAATCAGCCCCAGCATTTT. Its translation is CASSFGNQPQHF.

The chain recombines TRBV15 with TRBJ2-2; the D gene is possibly TRBD2 (5 bases). The CDR3 is 14 amino acids. The ends were cut back, 4 bases at V and 7 bases at J, with 13 bases in the middle. Germline lookup yields CDR1 LNHNV and CDR2 YYDKDF (reference sequence). CDR3 loop: CATSILGAIGELFF. The CDR3 coding sequence is TGTGCCACCAGCATACTAGGAGCGATCGGGGAGCTGTTTTTT.

This clone was recorded only once. The chain couples TRBV29-1 to TRBJ1-1; 9 nucleotides match TRBD1. The germline CDR1 and CDR2 sequences are SQVTM and ANQGSEA. The CDR3 runs 11 residues. Unmatched junction bases numbered 7, after V lost 6 bases and J lost 11 bases. The CDR3 nucleotides read TGCAGCGTCCCCGACAGGGGGGAGGCTTTCTTT. It specifies CSVPDRGEAFF.

The rearrangement links TRBV6-2 or TRBV6-3 to TRBJ2-1; 7 bases line up with TRBD2. V lost 5 bases to trimming and J lost 1 base; unmatched junction nucleotides: 5. CDR1 and CDR2 (germline): MNHEY, SVGEGT. This CDR3 comprises 15 residues. The CDR3 nucleotides are TGTGCCAGCAGTCCCATAGCGGGTTCCTACAATGAGCAGTTCTTC. It yields the protein CASSPIAGSYNEQFF.

The gene calls are TRBV2 and TRBJ1-2, with D perhaps matching TRBD1 (5 bases). This CDR3 has 14 residues. The V end was cut by 7 bases, the J end by 7 bases, with 19 bases between. Germline V gene lookup returns CDR1 SNHLY and CDR2 FYNNEI. CDR3 in DNA: TGTGCCAGCACCACCGATAGCGCGAGGGGTGGCTACACCTTC. Its translation is CASTTDSARGGYTF.

V gene TRBV15 combines with J gene TRBJ2-7, with D maybe TRBD2 (6 bases). Per germline, CDR1 LNHNV and CDR2 YYDKDF (reference sequence). Trimming shortened V by 1 base and J by 3 bases, and 16 bases separated the two germline ends. This CDR3 is built from 16 residues. The DNA for the CDR3 is TGTGCCACCAGCAGAGGGCTCGGGGGTTACGACTACGAGCAGTACTTC. It is translated as CATSRGLGGYDYEQYF.

The chain employs TRBV27 and TRBJ1-2; TRBD1 matches at 8 bases. The trim removed 3 bases at V and 3 bases at J, leaving 6 bases unmatched. CDR1 is MNHEY, CDR2 SMNVEV, per germline (reference sequence). The CDR3 contains 15 residues. The CDR3 region is CASSFTGTGHYGYTF. The CDR3 DNA sequence: TGTGCCAGCAGTTTCACGGGGACAGGACACTATGGCTACACCTTC.

This rearrangement joins TRBV6-1 to TRBJ1-1, with TRBD1 matching over 7 bases. CDR1 and CDR2 from the germline V gene are MNHNS and SASEGT. V lost 3 bases to trimming and J lost 4 bases; unmatched junction nucleotides: 2. This CDR3 spans 13 amino acids. Here the CDR3 reads CASSDPGGTEAFF. In DNA, the CDR3 is TGTGCCAGCAGTGACCCAGGGGGCACTGAAGCTTTCTTT.

The chain is built from TRBV30 and TRBJ1-2; TRBD1 might be the D (6 bases). The germline gives CDR1 GTSNPN, CDR2 SVGIG (reference sequence). The CDR3 covers 16 residues. The V and J ends lost 2 bases and 3 bases respectively, with 19 bases between them. CDR3 protein: CAWSLDYRGRYYGYTF. The CDR3 DNA reads as TGTGCCTGGAGTCTCGACTATAGGGGGAGGTACTATGGCTACACCTTC.

The J gene is TRBJ1-5, the V gene TRBV10-3; D may be TRBD1 (5 bases). The CDR3 runs 14 residues. V was cut by 8 bases and J by 3 bases, with 14 bases left in between. CDR1 ENHRY and CDR2 SYGVKD come from the germline V gene. The CDR3 DNA is TGTGCCATCGGGGACGCCTCTGACAATCAGCCCCAGCATTTT. Translating it yields CAIGDASDNQPQHF.

This sequence joins TRBV5-1 and TRBJ1-2; 7 bases match TRBD1. The length of the CDR3 is 17 residues. CDR1 and CDR2 from the germline V gene are SGHRS and YFSETQ. The ends lost 0 bases at V and 0 bases at J; junction bases unmatched: 8. The CDR3 loop reads CASSLVDRVGANYGYTF. The CDR3 coding sequence is TGCGCCAGCAGCTTGGTTGACAGGGTAGGAGCTAACTATGGCTACACCTTC.

The gene calls are TRBV7-9 and TRBJ1-6; 8 bases line up with TRBD1. J lost 9 bases, V lost 0 bases, and 4 bases had no gene match. CDR3 length: 15 residues. Germline CDR1 reads SEHNR; CDR2 reads FQNEAQ (reference sequence). CDR3 in DNA: TGTGCCAGCAGCTTAGCGCGGACAGGGACTTCACCCCTCCACTTT. Its protein product is CASSLARTGTSPLHF.

This clone was observed a single time. The gene calls are TRBV11-2 and TRBJ1-3; possible D gene TRBD1, 5 bases. Trimming removed 7 bases at V and 0 bases at J, with 19 bases between. CDR1 is SGHAT and CDR2 is FQNNGV in the germline V gene. The CDR3 covers 17 residues. CDR3 region: CASTDGWGGDSGNTIYF. CDR3 DNA: TGTGCCAGCACCGACGGTTGGGGGGGGGACTCTGGAAACACCATATATTTT.

This clone was seen just once. The V and J genes are TRBV20-1 and TRBJ2-5; TRBD1 agrees at 11 bases. Germline trimming cut 3 bases from V and 2 bases from J; bases unmatched to any gene: 5. Germline V CDR1 and CDR2: DFQATT, SNEGSKA (reference sequence). The CDR3 has 15 amino acids. The CDR3 region has the DNA TGCAGTGCTAGTAGGACAGGGGGCATTCAAGAGACCCAGTACTTC. This codes for CSASRTGGIQETQYF.

This CDR3 reads CASSLPGQGETEAFF. CDR3 DNA sequence: TGCGCCAGCAGCCTCCCGGGACAGGGGGAAACTGAAGCTTTCTTT. The gene calls are TRBV4-1 and TRBJ1-1, with 11 bases lining up with TRBD1. J was trimmed by 5 bases and V by 4 bases; bases with no gene match: 6. This CDR3 contains 15 residues. Germline V lookup: CDR1 MGHRA, CDR2 YSYEKL.

This chain uses TRBV30 with TRBJ1-5; 7 bases map to TRBD1. The CDR3 has 16 residues. Germline CDR1 GTSNPN, CDR2 SVGIG (reference sequence). V trimming: 2 bases; J trimming: 2 bases; junction bases outside the gene matches: 9. CDR3 in amino acids: CAWSPTGRLGNQPQHF. In nucleotides, the CDR3 is TGTGCCTGGAGTCCGACAGGGCGATTAGGCAATCAGCCCCAGCATTTT.

This clone was seen only a few times. This chain joins TRBV9 and TRBJ2-7; 10 positions match TRBD2. After removal of 0 bases from V and 4 bases from J, the junction contained 10 bases not matched to a gene. CDR1 SGDLS and CDR2 YYNGEE come from the germline V gene. The CDR3 length is 17 residues. CDR3 nucleotides: TGTGCCAGCAGCGTAGGTAACAGCGGGAGGGCCGGGTACGAGCAGTACTTC. It is translated as CASSVGNSGRAGYEQYF. The variable domain in full, with the rest retrieved from reference TRBV9 and TRBJ2-7, is DSGVTQTPKHLITATGQRVTLRCSPRSGDLSVYWYQQSLDQGLQFLIQYYNGEERAKGNILERFSAQQFPDLHSELNLSSLELGDSALYFCASSVGNSGRAGYEQYFGPGTRLTVT.

This chain links TRBV28 with TRBJ2-2; D remains unclear. This CDR3 contains 14 residues. Trimming stripped 4 bases from V and 7 bases from J, with 13 bases between. Germline-derived CDR1 and CDR2 are MDHEN and SYDVKM. For the CDR3, the DNA is TGTGCCAGCAGTTCGCCCCCTTTTGACGGGGAGCTGTTTTTT. Translated: CASSSPPFDGELFF.